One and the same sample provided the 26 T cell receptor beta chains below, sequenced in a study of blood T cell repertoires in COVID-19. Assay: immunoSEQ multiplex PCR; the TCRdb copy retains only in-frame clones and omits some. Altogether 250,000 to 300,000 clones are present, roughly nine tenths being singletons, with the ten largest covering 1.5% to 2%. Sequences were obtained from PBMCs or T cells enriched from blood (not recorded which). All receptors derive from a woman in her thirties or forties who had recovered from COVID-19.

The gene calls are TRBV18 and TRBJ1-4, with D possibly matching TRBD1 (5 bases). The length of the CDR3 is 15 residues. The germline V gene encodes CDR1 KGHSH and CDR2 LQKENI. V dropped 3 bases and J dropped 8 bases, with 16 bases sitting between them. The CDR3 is CASSPLGGKYEKLFF. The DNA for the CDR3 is TGTGCCAGCTCACCCCTCGGGGGTAAATACGAAAAACTGTTTTTT.

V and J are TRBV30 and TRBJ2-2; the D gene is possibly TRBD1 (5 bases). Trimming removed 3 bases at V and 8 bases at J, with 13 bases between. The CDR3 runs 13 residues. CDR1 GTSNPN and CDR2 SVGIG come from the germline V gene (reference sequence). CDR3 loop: CAWSFGALGELFF. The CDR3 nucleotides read TGTGCCTGGAGCTTTGGGGCCTTGGGGGAGCTGTTTTTT.

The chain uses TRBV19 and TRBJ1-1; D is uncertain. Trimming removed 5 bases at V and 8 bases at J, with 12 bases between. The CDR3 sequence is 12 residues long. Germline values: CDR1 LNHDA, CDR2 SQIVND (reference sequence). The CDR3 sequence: CASSPYPGEAFF. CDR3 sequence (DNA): TGTGCCAGTAGTCCGTACCCTGGCGAAGCTTTCTTT.

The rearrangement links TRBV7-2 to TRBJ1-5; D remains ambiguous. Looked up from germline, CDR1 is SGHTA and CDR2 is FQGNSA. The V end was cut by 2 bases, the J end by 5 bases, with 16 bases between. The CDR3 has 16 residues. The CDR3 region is CASSLLPSRGHQPQHF. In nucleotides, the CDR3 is TGTGCCAGCAGCTTACTTCCTTCAAGAGGGCATCAGCCCCAGCATTTT.

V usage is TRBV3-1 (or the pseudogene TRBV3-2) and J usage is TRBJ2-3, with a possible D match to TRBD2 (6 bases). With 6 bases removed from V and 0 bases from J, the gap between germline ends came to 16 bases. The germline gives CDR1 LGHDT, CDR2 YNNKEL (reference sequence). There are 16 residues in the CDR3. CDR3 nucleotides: TGTGCCAGCAGTGAGACACACCGGGGGAGCACAGATACGCAGTATTTT. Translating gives CASSETHRGSTDTQYF.

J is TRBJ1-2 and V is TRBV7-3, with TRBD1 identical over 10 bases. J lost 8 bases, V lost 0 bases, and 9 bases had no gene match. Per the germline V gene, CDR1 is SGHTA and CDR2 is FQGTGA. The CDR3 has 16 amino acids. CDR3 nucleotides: TGTGCCAGCAGCTTAACAGGGGGACAGGGGCCGGGGGGCTACACCTTC. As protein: CASSLTGGQGPGGYTF.

DNA for the CDR3: TGCGCCAGTTCGTCTAGCGCCAGATCGGCCCAGTACTTC. It translates to CASSSSARSAQYF. The chain employs TRBV4-3 and TRBJ2-5, with a weak D call TRBD2 (6 bases). The ends were cut back, 9 bases at V and 9 bases at J, with 20 bases in the middle. The CDR3 sequence is 13 residues long. Germline V gives CDR1 LGHNA, CDR2 YSLEER.

The CDR3 coding sequence is TGTGCCAGCTCACCAGGGCTAGATACGCAGTATTTT. This sequence encodes CASSPGLDTQYF. The chain is built from TRBV18 and TRBJ2-3; D call uncertain. The CDR3 is made up of 12 amino acids. Germline-derived CDR1 and CDR2 are KGHSH and LQKENI. V dropped 2 bases and J dropped 5 bases, with 5 bases sitting between them.

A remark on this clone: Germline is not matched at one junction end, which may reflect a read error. The CDR3 DNA reads as TGTGCCAGCTCACCACGGCCCGGGACAGTCAATGGAAAACTGTTTTTT. Protein: CASSPRPGTVNGKLFF. The chain is built from TRBV18 and TRBJ1-4, with 7 bases matching TRBD1. This CDR3 contains 16 residues. Germline CDR1 and CDR2: KGHSH and LQKENI. The entire variable domain, with the rest obtained from reference TRBV18 and TRBJ1-4, is as follows: NAGVMQNPRHLVRRRGQEARLRCSPMKGHSHVYWYRQLPEEGLKFMVYLQKENIIDESGMPKERFSAEFPKEGPSILRIQQVVRGDSAAYFCASSPRPGTVNGKLFFGSGTQLSVL.

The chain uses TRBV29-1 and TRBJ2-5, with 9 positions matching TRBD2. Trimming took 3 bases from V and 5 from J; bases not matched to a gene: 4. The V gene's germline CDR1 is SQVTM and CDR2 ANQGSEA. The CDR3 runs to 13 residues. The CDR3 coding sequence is TGCAGCGTTGAGCGGGGGGGGAAGGAGACCCAGTACTTC. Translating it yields CSVERGGKETQYF.

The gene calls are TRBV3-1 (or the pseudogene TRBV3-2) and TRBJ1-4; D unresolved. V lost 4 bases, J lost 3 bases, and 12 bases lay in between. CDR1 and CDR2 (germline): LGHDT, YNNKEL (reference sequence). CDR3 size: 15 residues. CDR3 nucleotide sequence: TGTGCCAGCAGCCGTAAAGGAGAAGCTAATGAAAAACTGTTTTTT. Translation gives CASSRKGEANEKLFF.

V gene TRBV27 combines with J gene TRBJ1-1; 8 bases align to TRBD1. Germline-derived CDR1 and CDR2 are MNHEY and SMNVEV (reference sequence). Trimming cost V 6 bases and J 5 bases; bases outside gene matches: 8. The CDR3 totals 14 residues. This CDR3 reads CASSKDRAMTEAFF. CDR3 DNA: TGTGCCAGCAGCAAGGACAGGGCAATGACTGAAGCTTTCTTT.

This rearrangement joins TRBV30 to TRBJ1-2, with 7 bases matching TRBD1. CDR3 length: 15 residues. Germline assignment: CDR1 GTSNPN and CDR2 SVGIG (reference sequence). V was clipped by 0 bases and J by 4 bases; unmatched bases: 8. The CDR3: CAWSVLSGGSYGYTF. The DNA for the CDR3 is TGTGCCTGGAGTGTACTTTCAGGGGGGAGCTATGGCTACACCTTC.

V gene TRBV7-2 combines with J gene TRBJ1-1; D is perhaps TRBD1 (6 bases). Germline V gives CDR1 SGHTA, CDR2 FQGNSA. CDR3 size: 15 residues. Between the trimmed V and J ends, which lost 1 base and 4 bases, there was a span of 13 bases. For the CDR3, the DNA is TGTGCCAGCAGCTTAGGCGGGGGCGCGGGCACTGAAGCTTTCTTT. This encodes CASSLGGGAGTEAFF.

The CDR3 sequence: CASSVAAEAGELFF. In DNA form, the CDR3 reads TGTGCCAGCAGCGTAGCGGCCGAGGCCGGGGAGCTGTTTTTT. This chain links TRBV9 with TRBJ2-2; the D is unclear. Trimming cost V 0 bases and J 6 bases, with 9 bases left between them. Germline V gene lookup returns CDR1 SGDLS and CDR2 YYNGEE. CDR3 length: 14 residues.

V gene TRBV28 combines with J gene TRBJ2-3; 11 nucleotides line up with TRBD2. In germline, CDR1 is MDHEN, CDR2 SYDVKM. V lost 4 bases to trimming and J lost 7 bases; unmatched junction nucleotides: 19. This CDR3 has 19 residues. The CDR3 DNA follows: TGTGCCAGCAGTTCCCCTAATACGAAACCTAGCGGGAGGAGAAATACGCAGTATTTT. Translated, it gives CASSSPNTKPSGRRNTQYF.

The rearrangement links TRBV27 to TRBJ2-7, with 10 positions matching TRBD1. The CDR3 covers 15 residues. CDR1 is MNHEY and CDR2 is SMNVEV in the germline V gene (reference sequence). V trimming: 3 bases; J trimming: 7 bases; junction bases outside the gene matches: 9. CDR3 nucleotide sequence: TGTGCCAGCAGTTTCCGGGACAGGGGACGAGGGGAGCAGTACTTC. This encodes CASSFRDRGRGEQYF.

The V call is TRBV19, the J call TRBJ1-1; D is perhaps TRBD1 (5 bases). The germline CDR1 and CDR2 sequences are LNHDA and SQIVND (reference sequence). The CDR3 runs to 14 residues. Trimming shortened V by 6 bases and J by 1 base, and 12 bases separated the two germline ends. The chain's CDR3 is CASRPWDWNTEAFF. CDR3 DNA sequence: TGTGCCAGTAGGCCTTGGGACTGGAACACTGAAGCTTTCTTT. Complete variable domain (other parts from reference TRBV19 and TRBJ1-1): DGGITQSPKYLFRKEGQNVTLSCEQNLNHDAMYWYRQDPGQGLRLIYYSQIVNDFQKGDIAEGYSVSREKKESFPLTVTSAQKNPTAFYLCASRPWDWNTEAFFGQGTRLTVV.

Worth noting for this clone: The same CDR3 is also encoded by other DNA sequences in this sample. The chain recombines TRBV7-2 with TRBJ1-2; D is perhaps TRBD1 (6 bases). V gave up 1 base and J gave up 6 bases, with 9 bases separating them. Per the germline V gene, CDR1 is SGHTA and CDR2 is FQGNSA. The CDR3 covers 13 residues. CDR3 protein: CASSLGAGDGYTF. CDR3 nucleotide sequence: TGTGCCAGCAGCTTAGGGGCAGGGGATGGCTACACCTTC.

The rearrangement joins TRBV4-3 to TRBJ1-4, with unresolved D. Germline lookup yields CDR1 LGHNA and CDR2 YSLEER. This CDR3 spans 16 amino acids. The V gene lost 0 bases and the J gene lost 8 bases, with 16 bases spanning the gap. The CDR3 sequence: CASSQDSGSRGEKLFF. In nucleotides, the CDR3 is TGCGCCAGCAGCCAAGACTCCGGGTCCCGAGGGGAAAAACTGTTTTTT.

As DNA, the CDR3 is TGCGCCAGCAGCTTAGATAGTGCCTATGGCTACACCTTC. Amino acid sequence: CASSLDSAYGYTF. The chain couples TRBV4-1 to TRBJ1-2; no firm D call. Germline CDR1 MGHRA, CDR2 YSYEKL. CDR3 length: 13 amino acids. With 5 bases removed from V and 4 bases from J, the gap between germline ends came to 11 bases.

The CDR3 loop reads CASSDVAGEHDEQFF. DNA for the CDR3: TGTGCCAGCAGCGACGTCGCGGGAGAACATGATGAGCAGTTCTTC. The chain uses TRBV2 and TRBJ2-1; 7 positions match TRBD2. There are 15 residues in the CDR3. Germline CDR1 reads SNHLY; CDR2 reads FYNNEI. V gave up 6 bases and J gave up 8 bases; unmatched junction bases: 13.

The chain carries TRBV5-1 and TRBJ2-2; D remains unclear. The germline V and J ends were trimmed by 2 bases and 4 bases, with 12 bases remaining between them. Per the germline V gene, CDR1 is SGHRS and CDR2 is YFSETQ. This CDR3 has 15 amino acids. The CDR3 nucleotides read TGCGCCAGCAGCTTAGCCCAGCGAGGCACCGGGGAGCTGTTTTTT. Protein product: CASSLAQRGTGELFF.

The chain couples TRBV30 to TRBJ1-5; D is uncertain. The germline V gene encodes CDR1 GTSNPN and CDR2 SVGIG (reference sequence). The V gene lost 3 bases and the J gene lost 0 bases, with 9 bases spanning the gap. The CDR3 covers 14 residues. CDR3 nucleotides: TGTGCCTGGAGCGCGGCCCTTAGCAATCAGCCCCAGCATTTT. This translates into CAWSAALSNQPQHF.

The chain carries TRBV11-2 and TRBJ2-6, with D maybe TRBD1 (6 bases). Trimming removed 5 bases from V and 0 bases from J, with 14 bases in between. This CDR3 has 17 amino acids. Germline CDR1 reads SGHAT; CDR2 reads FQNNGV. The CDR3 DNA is TGTGCCAGCAGCCCCTGGGGGCGAAACTCTGGGGCCAACGTCCTGACTTTC. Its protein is CASSPWGRNSGANVLTF.

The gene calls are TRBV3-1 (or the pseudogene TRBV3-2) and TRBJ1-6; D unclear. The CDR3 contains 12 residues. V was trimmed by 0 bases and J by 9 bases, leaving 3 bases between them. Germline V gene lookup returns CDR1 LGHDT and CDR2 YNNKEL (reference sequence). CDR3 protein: CASSQDSSPLHF. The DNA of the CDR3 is TGTGCCAGCAGCCAAGACAGTTCACCCCTCCACTTT.